This T cell receptor beta chain was sequenced in a study of control samples from healthy donors and cancer patients (dated by TCRdb to between 2020 and 2021). In regard to this clone: Its antigen is unknown. The input lacks base qualities; no much larger clone sits a single base away.

CDR1 and CDR2 are read off the germline V gene as SGHRS and YFSETQ. The junction shows trimming of 0 bases on V and 0 bases on J, plus 10 bases between the germline ends. From the cysteine up to the phenylalanine, the CDR3 has a length of 16 residues. Of all the DNA, just the CDR3 is kept, 48 bases in frame from base 1. The library relied on the immunoSEQ multiplex PCR assay. What TCRdb holds here is the immuneACCESS table cut down to in-frame rearrangements. Part of the clones is not present; checked against another copy, under half of the missing clones reflect an unresolved V gene, and the others are unexplained. The sample table shows about 55,000 clones, and around 96% are seen once. The ten largest clones represent around 0.99% of the sample.

The TCR originated in a woman younger than 30 in good health. Rearrangement joined TRBV5-1 to TRBJ2-4, with TRBD2 tentatively as D gene (5 bases match). The sample comprised blood. The CDR3 protein is CASSLGSGLAKNIQYF. In nucleotides, the sequence is TGCGCCAGCAGCTTGGGAAGCGGACTAGCCAAAAACATTCAGTACTTC.